This entry features one TCR beta chain sequence. The target of this receptor is not known. There are no base qualities to consult, and no much larger clone falls within one base. V is clipped by 5 bases and J by 3 bases, and the sequence between their germline boundaries is 11 bases long. CDR1 SGHTA and CDR2 FQGNSA were looked up in the germline V gene. The CDR3 covers 14 residues, taking in both the cysteine and the phenylalanine. Left in the record is the CDR3 DNA by itself, 42 bases read in frame from the first base. Healthy controls were around 38 blood donors whose buffy coats came from the Finnish Red Cross blood service. All TCR-sequenced material derived from peripheral blood: patient blood samples and healthy donor buffy coats. Peripheral blood mononuclear cells were isolated by Ficoll-Hypaque gradient centrifugation. For the healthy controls, CD4+ cells were obtained from buffy coats by magnetic purification. The Gentra Puregene Cell and Tissue kit was used for genomic DNA extraction, and quantification was performed on a Qubit 2.0 fluorometer.

The immunoSEQ assay at survey resolution was applied to genomic DNA for sequencing of TCRbeta rearrangements. In the paper's pipeline: A lowest detectable productive clonotype frequency of 2.59 x 10-5 was observed in the TCR sequencing data. Only productive TCRbeta rearrangements, meaning sequences that were complete and in-frame, were kept for the analyses. Sample clonality was computed as Simpson clonality in the immunoSEQ Analyzer version 3.0. Based on frequency, clones were grouped as very rare, small, medium, large (1-20%) or hyperexpanded (>20%). Generation probabilities were estimated with OLGA 1.2.3, V-gene circos plots were made with VDJtools, specificities were looked up in VDJdb, and CDR3 motifs were identified with GLIPH. The clones in this table, taken by TCRdb from immuneACCESS, are in-frame only. Not every clone is retained; where verified, under half of the shortfall comes from an unresolved V gene, and the cause of the rest is unknown. The V and J calls and clone size were taken over from that table, and D and trimming were inferred from the DNA. The sample contains tens of thousands of clones, roughly 79% of them found a single time. Clones ranked in the top ten supply around 4.3% of the sample.

These data are taken from a study of STAT5B mutations in CD4+ large granular lymphocyte leukemia (dated by TCRdb to the early 2020s). Broadly, across the study: Among healthy controls, the CDR3 'QG' motif was associated with a particular HLA allele. The TCRbeta repertoires of CD4+ T-cell large granular lymphocyte leukemia patients were compared with the TCRbeta repertoires of healthy blood donors. The purity of purified fractions was confirmed by flow cytometry on FACSCanto II or FACSVerse to exceed 95% among lymphocytes. Overall study outcomes, separate from this receptor: The data were not HLA-matched, and the higher clonality in CD4+ T-LGLL than in CD8+ T-LGLL could be due to the relatively small sample size. Enrichment of TRBV06-family usage was observed among the top patient clones (8/27) relative to healthy controls (2/35). Each patient's main leukemic clonotypes were private, but approximately 26% of these clonotypes showed up at low frequency in the non-leukemic repertoires of other patients. Greater clonality appeared to be present in CD4-sorted patient repertoires than in healthy CD4+ repertoires, and the difference was retained after the putative leukemic clones were removed.

The clonotype was recovered from a human donor in good health. What was sequenced was CD4+ T cells from blood buffy coats. The chain is made from TRBV7-2 and TRBJ1-5, with the identity of the D gene unclear. CDR3 loop: CASSRTGSNQPQHF. The DNA sequence reads TGTGCCAGCAGCCGTACGGGGTCCAATCAGCCCCAGCATTTT.